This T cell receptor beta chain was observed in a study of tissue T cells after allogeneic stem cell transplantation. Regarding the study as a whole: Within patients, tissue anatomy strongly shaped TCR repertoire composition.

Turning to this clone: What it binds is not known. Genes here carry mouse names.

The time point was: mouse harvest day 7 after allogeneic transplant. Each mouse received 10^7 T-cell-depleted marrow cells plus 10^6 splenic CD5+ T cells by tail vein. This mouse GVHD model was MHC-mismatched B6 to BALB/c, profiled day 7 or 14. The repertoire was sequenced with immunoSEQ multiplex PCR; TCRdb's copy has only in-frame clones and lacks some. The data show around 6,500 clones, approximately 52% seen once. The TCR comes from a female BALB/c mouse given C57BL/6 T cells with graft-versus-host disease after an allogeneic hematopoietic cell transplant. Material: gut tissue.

CDR3 sequence: CGARDTNQDTQYF. The covered CDR3 bases are TGTGGTGCTAGGGACACCAACCAAGACACCCAGTAC. V gene TRBV20 combines with J gene TRBJ2-5; D remains ambiguous. The read ends 1 residue before the CDR3 terminus; that terminus is restored from the germline J gene. Per germline, CDR1 GFQATS and CDR2 STVNSAI. V was clipped by 0 bases and J by 0 bases, with 4 bases between them. This CDR3 is 13 amino acids long.